This T cell receptor (beta chain) comes out of a study of T-cell reconstitution after alpha-beta-depleted transplantation in children. General study findings and limits: The high TCRbeta diversity at day 60 in some patients came from surviving recipient T cells and thymic progenitors. Newly generated T cells supplied most T-cell counts and diversity one year post-transplant. Several hundred rapidly expanded clones from non-depleted graft cells reportedly supplied alpha-beta T cells about two months post-transplant.

This clonotype turned up a few times. The antigen remains unidentified. This CDR3 comprises 15 residues. Germline-derived CDR1 and CDR2 are MNHEY and SVGAGI. Trimming took off 2 bases at V and 0 bases at J, with 7 bases between the two ends. This sample's TCRbeta library carried unique molecular identifier barcodes. TCRdb reprocessed the PCR reads via MiXCR and lists one record per CDR3 protein. The repertoire consists of about 290,000 distinct CDR3 sequences, with roughly 7.8% occurring once and the leading ten covering around 9.8%. The sequence derives from a female patient aged 2-10 years who had a stem cell transplant for Fanconi anemia, so the T cells may come from the graft donor. The sequencing here drew on peripheral blood, taken 360 days after TCRalphabeta/CD19-depleted stem cell transplant. The V gene is TRBV6-5, the J gene TRBJ1-4; D is undetermined. This CDR3 reads CASSYRLATNEKLFF. The CDR3 DNA reads as TGTGCCAGCAGTTACAGATTGGCAACTAATGAAAAACTGTTTTTT.